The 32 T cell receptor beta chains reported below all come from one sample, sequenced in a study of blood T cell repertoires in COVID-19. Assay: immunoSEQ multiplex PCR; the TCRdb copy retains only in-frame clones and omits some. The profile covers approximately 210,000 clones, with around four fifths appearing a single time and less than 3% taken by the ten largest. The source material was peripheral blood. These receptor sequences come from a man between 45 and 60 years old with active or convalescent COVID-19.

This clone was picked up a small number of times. CDR3 nucleotide sequence: TGTGCCAGCAGCGTAGCGGGACTAGCGGGGGGAGATACGCAGTATTTT. Protein product: CASSVAGLAGGDTQYF. The rearrangement joins TRBV9 to TRBJ2-3; 15 bases are a match to TRBD2. The CDR3 has 16 residues. The junction had 1 base not matched to a gene; V was cut back by 0 bases and J by 5 bases. The germline V gene encodes CDR1 SGDLS and CDR2 YYNGEE.

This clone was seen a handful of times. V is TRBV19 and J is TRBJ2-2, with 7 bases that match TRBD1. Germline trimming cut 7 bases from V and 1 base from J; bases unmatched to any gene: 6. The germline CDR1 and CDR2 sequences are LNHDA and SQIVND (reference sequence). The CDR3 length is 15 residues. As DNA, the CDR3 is TGTGCCAGTATTAAAGGGACAGTGAACACCGGGGAGCTGTTTTTT. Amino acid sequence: CASIKGTVNTGELFF.

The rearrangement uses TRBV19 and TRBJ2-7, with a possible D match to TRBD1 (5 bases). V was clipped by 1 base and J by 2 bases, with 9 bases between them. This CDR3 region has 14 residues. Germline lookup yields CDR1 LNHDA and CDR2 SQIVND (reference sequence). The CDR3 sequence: CASSIGGRTYEQYF. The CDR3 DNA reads TGTGCCAGTAGTATAGGGGGCAGGACCTACGAGCAGTACTTC.

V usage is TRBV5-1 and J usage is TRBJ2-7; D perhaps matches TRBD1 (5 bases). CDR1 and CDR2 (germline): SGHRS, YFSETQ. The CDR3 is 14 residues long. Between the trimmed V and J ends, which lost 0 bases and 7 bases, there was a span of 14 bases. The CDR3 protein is CASSLVAGPGEQYF. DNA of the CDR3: TGCGCCAGCAGCTTGGTGGCAGGGCCAGGGGAGCAGTACTTC.

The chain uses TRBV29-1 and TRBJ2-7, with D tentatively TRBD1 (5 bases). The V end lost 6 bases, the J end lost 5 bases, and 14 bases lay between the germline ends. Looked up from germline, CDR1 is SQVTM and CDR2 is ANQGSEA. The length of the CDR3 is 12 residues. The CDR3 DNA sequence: TGCAGCGTCGTACGGAAGGGGAACGAGCAGTACTTC. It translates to CSVVRKGNEQYF.

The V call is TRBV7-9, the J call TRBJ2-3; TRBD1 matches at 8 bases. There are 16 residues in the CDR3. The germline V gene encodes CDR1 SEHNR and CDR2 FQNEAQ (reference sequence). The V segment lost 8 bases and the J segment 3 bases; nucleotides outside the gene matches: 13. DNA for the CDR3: TGTGCCAGCGGAGTACAGGGGGTAATAAAAACAGATACGCAGTATTTT. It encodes CASGVQGVIKTDTQYF. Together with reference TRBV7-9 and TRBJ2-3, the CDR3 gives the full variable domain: DTGVSQNPRHKITKRGQNVTFRCDPISEHNRLYWYRQTLGQGPEFLTYFQNEAQLEKSRLLSDRFSAERPKGSFSTLEIQRTEQGDSAMYLCASGVQGVIKTDTQYFGPGTRLTVL.

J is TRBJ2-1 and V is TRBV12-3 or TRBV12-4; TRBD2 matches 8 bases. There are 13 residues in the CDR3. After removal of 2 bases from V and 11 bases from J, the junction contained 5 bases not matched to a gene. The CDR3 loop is CASSLRGGGKQFF. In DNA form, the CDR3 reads TGTGCCAGCAGTTTACGTGGCGGGGGGAAGCAGTTCTTC.

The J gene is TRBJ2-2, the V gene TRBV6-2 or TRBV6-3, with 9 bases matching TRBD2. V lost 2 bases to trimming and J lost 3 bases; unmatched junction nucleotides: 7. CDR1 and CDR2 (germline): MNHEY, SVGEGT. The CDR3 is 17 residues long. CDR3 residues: CASSYLPLAGYTGELFF. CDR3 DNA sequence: TGTGCCAGCAGTTACCTCCCGCTAGCGGGATACACCGGGGAGCTGTTTTTT.

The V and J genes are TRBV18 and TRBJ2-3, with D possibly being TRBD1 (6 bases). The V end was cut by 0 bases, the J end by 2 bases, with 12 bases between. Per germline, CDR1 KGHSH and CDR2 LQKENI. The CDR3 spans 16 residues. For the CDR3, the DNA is TGTGCCAGCTCACCACCGGAACAGGGTACCACAGATACGCAGTATTTT. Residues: CASSPPEQGTTDTQYF. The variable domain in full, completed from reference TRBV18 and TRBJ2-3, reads NAGVMQNPRHLVRRRGQEARLRCSPMKGHSHVYWYRQLPEEGLKFMVYLQKENIIDESGMPKERFSAEFPKEGPSILRIQQVVRGDSAAYFCASSPPEQGTTDTQYFGPGTRLTVL.

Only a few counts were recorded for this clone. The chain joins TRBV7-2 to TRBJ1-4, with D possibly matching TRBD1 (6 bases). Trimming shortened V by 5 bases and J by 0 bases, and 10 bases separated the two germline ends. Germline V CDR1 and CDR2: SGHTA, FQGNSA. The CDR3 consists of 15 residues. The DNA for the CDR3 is TGTGCCAGCAGCCCCAGGACAGCAACTAATGAAAAACTGTTTTTT. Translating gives CASSPRTATNEKLFF.

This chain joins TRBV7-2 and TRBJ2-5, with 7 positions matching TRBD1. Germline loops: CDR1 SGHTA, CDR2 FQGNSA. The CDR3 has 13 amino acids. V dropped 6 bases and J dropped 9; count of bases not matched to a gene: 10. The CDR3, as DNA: TGTGCCAGCAGTCAAACTGGGCAGGGGGCCCAGTACTTC. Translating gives CASSQTGQGAQYF. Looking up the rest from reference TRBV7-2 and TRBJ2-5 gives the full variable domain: GAGVSQSPSNKVTEKGKDVELRCDPISGHTALYWYRQSLGQGLEFLIYFQGNSAPDKSGLPSDRFSAERTGGSVSTLTIQRTQQEDSAVYLCASSQTGQGAQYFGPGTRLLVL.

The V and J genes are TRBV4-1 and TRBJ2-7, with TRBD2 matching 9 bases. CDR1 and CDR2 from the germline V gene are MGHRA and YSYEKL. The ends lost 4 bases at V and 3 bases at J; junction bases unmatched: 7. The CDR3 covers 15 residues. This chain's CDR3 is CASSLLETSGYEQYF. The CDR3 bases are TGCGCCAGCAGCCTACTCGAGACTAGCGGCTACGAGCAGTACTTC.

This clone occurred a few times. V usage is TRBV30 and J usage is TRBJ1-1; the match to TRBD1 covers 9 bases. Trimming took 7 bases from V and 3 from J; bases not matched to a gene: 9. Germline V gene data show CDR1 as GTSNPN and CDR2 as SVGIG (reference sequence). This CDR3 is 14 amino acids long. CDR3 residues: CALGQGRLDTEAFF. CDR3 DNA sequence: TGTGCCTTAGGACAGGGGAGGTTGGACACTGAAGCTTTCTTT.

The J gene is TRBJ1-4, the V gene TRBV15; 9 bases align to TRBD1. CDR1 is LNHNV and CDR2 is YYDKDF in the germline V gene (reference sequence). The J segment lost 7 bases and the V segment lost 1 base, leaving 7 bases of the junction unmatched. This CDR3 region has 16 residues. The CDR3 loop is CATSRGSTGGGEKLFF. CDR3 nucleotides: TGTGCCACCAGCAGAGGTTCGACAGGGGGAGGTGAAAAACTGTTTTTT.

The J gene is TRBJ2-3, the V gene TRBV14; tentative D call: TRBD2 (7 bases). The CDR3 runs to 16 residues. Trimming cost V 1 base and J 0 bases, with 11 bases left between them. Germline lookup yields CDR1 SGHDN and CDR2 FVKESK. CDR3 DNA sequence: TGTGCCAGCAGCCAAGCGCGGGGGCGAAGCACAGATACGCAGTATTTT. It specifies CASSQARGRSTDTQYF.

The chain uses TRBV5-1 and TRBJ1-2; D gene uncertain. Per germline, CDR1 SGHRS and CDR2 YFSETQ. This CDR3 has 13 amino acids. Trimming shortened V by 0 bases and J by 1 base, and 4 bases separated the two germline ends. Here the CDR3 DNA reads TGCGCCAGCAGCTTGGCAGATAACTATGGCTACACCTTC. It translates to CASSLADNYGYTF.

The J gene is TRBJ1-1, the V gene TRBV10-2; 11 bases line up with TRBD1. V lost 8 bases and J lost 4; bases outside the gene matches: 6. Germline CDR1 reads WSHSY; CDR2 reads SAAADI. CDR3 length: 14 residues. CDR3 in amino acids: CASGGTGGPTEAFF. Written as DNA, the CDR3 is TGCGCCAGCGGGGGGACAGGGGGGCCCACTGAAGCTTTCTTT.

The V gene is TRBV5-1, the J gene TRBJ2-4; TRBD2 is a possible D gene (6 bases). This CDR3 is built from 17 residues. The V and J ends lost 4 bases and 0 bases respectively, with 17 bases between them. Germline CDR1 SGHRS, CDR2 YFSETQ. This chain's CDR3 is CASSPGLAGLAKNIQYF. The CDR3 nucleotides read TGCGCCAGCAGCCCTGGTCTGGCGGGGCTAGCCAAAAACATTCAGTACTTC.

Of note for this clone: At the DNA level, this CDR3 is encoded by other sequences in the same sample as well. The CDR3 region is CASSLGQGWDIQYF. Here the CDR3 DNA reads TGTGCCAGCAGCTTAGGACAGGGGTGGGACATTCAGTACTTC. The V call is TRBV7-2, the J call TRBJ2-4, with TRBD1 identical over 8 bases. The V and J ends lost 1 base and 8 bases, in that order; junction bases with no gene match: 4. This CDR3 contains 14 residues. In germline, CDR1 is SGHTA, CDR2 FQGNSA.

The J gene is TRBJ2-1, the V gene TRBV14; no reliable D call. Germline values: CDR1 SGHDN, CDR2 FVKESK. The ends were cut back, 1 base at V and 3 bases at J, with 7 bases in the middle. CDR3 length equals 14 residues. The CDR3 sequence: CASSQVPFYNEQFF. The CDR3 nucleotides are TGTGCCAGCAGCCAAGTTCCGTTCTACAATGAGCAGTTCTTC.

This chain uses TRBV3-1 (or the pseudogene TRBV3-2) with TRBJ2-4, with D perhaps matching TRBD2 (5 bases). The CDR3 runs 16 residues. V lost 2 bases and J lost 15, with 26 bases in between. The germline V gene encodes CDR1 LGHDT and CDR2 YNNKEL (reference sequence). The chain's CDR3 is CASSQQRLHYRRVWYF. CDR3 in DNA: TGTGCCAGCAGCCAACAGCGGTTACACTACCGTCGGGTCTGGTACTTC.

The CDR3 region has the DNA TGTGCCAGCAGCTCCTCGTACCCGGCGGGACCCCCCGTGGCAGATACGCAGTATTTT. Translation: CASSSSYPAGPPVADTQYF. V and J are TRBV5-4 and TRBJ2-3, with D possibly TRBD2 on 6 matching bases. The CDR3 totals 19 residues. CDR1 and CDR2 (germline): SGHNT, YYREEE (reference sequence). Trimming pared 3 bases from V and 4 bases from J, leaving 27 bases between.

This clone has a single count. CDR3 DNA sequence: TGTGCCAGCAGCCCAAATGATCAAGCTAGCGGGAGGTTGGATACGCAGTATTTT. This translates into CASSPNDQASGRLDTQYF. The chain joins TRBV7-3 to TRBJ2-3; 11 bases fit TRBD2. Germline CDR1 is SGHTA and CDR2 is FQGTGA. Trimming took 5 bases from V and 6 from J; bases not matched to a gene: 16. The CDR3 is made up of 18 amino acids.

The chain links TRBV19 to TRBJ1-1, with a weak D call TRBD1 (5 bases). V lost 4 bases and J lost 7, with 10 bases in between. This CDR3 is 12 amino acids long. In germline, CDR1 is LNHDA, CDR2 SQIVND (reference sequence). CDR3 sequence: CASSRQWGEAFF. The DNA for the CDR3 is TGTGCCAGTAGTAGACAGTGGGGTGAAGCTTTCTTT.

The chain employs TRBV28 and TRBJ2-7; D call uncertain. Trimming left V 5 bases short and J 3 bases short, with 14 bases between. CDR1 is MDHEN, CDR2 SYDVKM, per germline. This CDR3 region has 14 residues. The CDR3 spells CASSPLVGGYEQYF. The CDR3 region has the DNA TGTGCCAGCAGTCCCCTAGTCGGTGGCTACGAGCAGTACTTC.

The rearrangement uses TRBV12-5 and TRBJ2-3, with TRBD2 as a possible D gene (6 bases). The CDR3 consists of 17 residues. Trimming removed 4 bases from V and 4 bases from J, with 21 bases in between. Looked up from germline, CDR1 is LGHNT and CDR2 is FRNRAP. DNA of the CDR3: TGTGCTAGTGGTTGGACGGGGGTAGGGCCTCGGGCAGATACGCAGTATTTT. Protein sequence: CASGWTGVGPRADTQYF.

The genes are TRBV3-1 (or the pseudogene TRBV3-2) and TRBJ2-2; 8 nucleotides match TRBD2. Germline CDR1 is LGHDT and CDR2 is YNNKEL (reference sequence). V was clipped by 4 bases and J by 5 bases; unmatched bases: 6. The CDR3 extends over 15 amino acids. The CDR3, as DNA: TGTGCCAGCAGCCCCGGGGGGGTACCGACCGGGGAGCTGTTTTTT. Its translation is CASSPGGVPTGELFF.

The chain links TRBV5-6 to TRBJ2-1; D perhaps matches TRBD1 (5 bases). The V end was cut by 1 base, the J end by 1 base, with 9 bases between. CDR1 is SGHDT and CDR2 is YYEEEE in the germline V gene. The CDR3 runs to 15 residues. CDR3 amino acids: CASSLWAGSYNEQFF. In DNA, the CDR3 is TGTGCCAGCAGCTTGTGGGCAGGGTCCTACAATGAGCAGTTCTTC. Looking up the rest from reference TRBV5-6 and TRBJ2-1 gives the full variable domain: DAGVTQSPTHLIKTRGQQVTLRCSPKSGHDTVSWYQQALGQGPQFIFQYYEEEERQRGNFPDRFSGHQFPNYSSELNVNALLLGDSALYLCASSLWAGSYNEQFFGPGTRLTVL.

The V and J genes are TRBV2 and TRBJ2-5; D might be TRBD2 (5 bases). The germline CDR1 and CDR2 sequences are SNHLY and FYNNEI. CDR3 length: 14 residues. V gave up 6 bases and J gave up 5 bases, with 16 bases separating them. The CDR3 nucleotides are TGTGCCAGCAGGGGGTGGGGAGCGGATGAGACCCAGTACTTC. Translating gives CASRGWGADETQYF. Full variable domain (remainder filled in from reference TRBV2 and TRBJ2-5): EPEVTQTPSHQVTQMGQEVILRCVPISNHLYFYWYRQILGQKVEFLVSFYNNEISEKSEIFDDQFSVERPDGSNFTLKIRSTKLEDSAMYFCASRGWGADETQYFGPGTRLLVL.

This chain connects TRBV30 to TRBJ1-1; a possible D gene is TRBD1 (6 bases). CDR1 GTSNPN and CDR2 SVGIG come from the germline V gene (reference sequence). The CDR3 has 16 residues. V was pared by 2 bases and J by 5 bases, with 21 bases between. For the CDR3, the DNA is TGTGCCTGGAGTCCCGGGGGGGCGACGAAAGAGACTGAAGCTTTCTTT. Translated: CAWSPGGATKETEAFF.

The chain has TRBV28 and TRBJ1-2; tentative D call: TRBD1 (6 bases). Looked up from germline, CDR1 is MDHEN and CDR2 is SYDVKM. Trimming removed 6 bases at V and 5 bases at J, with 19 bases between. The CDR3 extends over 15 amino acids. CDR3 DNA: TGTGCCAGCAGCCCGGGGGGCGCCTCGGAATATGGCTACACCTTC. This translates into CASSPGGASEYGYTF.

CDR3 DNA sequence: TGTGCCAGCAGCCAACAAGGACCAAGGGGTTCACCCCTCCACTTT. This sequence encodes CASSQQGPRGSPLHF. J is TRBJ1-6 and V is TRBV3-1 (or the pseudogene TRBV3-2), with D perhaps matching TRBD1 (5 bases). This CDR3 comprises 15 residues. Per germline, CDR1 LGHDT and CDR2 YNNKEL (reference sequence). Trimming removed 2 bases at V and 9 bases at J, with 14 bases between.